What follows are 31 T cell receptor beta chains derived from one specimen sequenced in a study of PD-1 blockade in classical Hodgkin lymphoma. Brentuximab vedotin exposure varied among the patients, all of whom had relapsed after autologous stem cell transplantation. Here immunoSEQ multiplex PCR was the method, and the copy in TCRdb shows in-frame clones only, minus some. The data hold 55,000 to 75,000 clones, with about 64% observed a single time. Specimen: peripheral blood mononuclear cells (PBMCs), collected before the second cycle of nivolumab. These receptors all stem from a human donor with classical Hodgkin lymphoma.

In DNA, the CDR3 is TGTGCCAGTACCTTGACAGCCGCCGGGGAGCTGTTTTTT. Amino acids: CASTLTAAGELFF. The chain employs TRBV19 and TRBJ2-2, with a possible D match to TRBD1 (5 bases). Germline lookup yields CDR1 LNHDA and CDR2 SQIVND (reference sequence). Trimming removed 7 bases at V and 6 bases at J, with 12 bases between. The CDR3 is made up of 13 amino acids.

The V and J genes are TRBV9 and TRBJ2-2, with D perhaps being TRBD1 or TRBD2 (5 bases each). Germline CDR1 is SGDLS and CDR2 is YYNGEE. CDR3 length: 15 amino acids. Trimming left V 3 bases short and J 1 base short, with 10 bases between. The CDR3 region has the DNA TGTGCCAGCAGCGGAGGGACGGGGAACACCGGGGAGCTGTTTTTT. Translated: CASSGGTGNTGELFF.

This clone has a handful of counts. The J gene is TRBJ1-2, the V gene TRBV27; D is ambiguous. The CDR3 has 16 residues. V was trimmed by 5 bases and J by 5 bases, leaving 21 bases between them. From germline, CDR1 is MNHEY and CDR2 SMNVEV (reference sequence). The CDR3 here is CASSQQSPNHLYGYTF. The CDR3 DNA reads TGTGCCAGCAGTCAACAGTCCCCCAACCACCTATATGGCTACACCTTC.

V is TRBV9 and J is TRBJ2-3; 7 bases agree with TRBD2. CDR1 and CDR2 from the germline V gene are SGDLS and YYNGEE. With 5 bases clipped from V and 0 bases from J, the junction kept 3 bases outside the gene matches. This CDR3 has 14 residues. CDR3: CASRRAGSTDTQYF. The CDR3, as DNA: TGTGCCAGCAGAAGAGCGGGGAGCACAGATACGCAGTATTTT.

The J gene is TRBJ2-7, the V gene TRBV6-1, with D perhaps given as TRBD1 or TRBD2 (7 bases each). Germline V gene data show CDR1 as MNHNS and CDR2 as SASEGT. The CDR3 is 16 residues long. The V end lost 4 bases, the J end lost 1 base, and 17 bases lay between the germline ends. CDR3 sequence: CASSGLTGEGSYEQYF. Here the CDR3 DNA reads TGTGCCAGCAGTGGACTAACAGGGGAGGGATCCTACGAGCAGTACTTC.

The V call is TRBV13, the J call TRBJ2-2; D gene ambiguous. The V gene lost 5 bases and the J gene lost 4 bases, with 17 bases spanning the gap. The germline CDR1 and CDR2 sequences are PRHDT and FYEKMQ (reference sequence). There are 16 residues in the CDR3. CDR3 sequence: CASSVGSLLSTGELFF. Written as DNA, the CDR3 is TGTGCCAGCAGCGTCGGGTCTCTCCTGAGCACCGGGGAGCTGTTTTTT. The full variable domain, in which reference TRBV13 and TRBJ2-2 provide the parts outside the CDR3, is AAGVIQSPRHLIKEKRETATLKCYPIPRHDTVYWYQQGPGQDPQFLISFYEKMQSDKGSIPDRFSAQQFSDYHSELNMSSLELGDSALYFCASSVGSLLSTGELFFGEGSRLTVL.

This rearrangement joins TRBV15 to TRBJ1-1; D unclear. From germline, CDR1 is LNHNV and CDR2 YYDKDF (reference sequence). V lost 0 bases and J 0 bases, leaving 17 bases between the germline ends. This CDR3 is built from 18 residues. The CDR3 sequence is CATSRDRRGQAMNTEAFF. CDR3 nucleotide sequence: TGTGCCACCAGCAGAGATCGGAGAGGGCAGGCTATGAACACTGAAGCTTTCTTT.

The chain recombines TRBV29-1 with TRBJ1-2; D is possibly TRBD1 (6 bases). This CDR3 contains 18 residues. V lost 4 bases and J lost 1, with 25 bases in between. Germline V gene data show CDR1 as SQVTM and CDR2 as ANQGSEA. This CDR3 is CSVGGSTGENYGNYGYTF. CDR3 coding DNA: TGCAGCGTTGGAGGGTCGACAGGCGAAAACTACGGTAACTATGGCTACACCTTC. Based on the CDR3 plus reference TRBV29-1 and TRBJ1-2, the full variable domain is SAVISQKPSRDICQRGTSLTIQCQVDSQVTMMFWYRQQPGQSLTLIATANQGSEATYESGFVIDKFPISRPNLTFSTLTVSNMSPEDSSIYLCSVGGSTGENYGNYGYTFGSGTRLTVV.

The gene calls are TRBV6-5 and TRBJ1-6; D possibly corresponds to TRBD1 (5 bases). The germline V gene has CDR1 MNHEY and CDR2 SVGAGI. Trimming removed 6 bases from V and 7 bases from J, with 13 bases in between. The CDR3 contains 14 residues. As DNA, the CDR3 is TGTGCCAGCAGAACCGGGACGGCCAATTCACCCCTCCACTTT. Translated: CASRTGTANSPLHF.

The CDR3, as DNA: TGTGCCAGCAGCTTGGGCAGTTACACTGAAGCTTTCTTT. Residues: CASSLGSYTEAFF. This chain uses TRBV5-6 with TRBJ1-1; D is unresolved. V shed 0 bases and J shed 3 bases, with 6 bases lying between them. Germline V CDR1 and CDR2: SGHDT, YYEEEE. The CDR3 length is 13 residues.

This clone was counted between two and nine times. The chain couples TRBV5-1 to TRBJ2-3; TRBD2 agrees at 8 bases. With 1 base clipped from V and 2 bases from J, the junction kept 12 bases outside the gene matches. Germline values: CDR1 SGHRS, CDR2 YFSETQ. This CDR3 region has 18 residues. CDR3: CASSLRPNGGADTDTQYF. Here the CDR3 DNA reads TGCGCCAGCAGCTTGAGGCCTAACGGGGGGGCCGACACAGATACGCAGTATTTT.

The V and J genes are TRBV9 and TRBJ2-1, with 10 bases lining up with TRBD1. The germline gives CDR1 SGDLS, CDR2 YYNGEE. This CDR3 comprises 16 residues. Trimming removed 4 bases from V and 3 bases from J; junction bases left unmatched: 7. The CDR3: CASSPPGQGIYNEQFF. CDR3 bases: TGTGCCAGCAGCCCACCGGGACAGGGGATCTACAATGAGCAGTTCTTC. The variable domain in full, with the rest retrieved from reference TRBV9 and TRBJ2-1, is DSGVTQTPKHLITATGQRVTLRCSPRSGDLSVYWYQQSLDQGLQFLIQYYNGEERAKGNILERFSAQQFPDLHSELNLSSLELGDSALYFCASSPPGQGIYNEQFFGPGTRLTVL.

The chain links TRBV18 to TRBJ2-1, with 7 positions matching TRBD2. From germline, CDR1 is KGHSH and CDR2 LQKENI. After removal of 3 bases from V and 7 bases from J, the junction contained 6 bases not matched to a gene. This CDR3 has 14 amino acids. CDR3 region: CASSPQGTTNEQFF. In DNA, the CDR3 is TGTGCCAGCTCACCCCAAGGGACTACGAATGAGCAGTTCTTC. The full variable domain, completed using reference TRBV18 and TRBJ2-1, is NAGVMQNPRHLVRRRGQEARLRCSPMKGHSHVYWYRQLPEEGLKFMVYLQKENIIDESGMPKERFSAEFPKEGPSILRIQQVVRGDSAAYFCASSPQGTTNEQFFGPGTRLTVL.

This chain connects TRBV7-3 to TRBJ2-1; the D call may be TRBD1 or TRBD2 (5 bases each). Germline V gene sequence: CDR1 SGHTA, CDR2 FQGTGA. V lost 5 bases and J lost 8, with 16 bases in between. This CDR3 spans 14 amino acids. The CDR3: CASSRGPTADEQFF. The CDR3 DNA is TGTGCCAGCAGCAGGGGACCTACCGCGGATGAGCAGTTCTTC.

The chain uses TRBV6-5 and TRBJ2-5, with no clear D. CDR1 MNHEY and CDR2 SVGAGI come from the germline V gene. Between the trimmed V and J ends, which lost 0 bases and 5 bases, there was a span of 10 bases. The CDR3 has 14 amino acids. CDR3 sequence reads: CASSYSTPGETQYF. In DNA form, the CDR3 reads TGTGCCAGCAGTTACTCTACACCCGGGGAGACCCAGTACTTC.

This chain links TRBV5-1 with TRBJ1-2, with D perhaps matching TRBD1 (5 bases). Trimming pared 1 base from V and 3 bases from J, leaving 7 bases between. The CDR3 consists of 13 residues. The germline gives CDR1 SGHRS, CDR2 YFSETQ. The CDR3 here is CASSLTGYYGYTF. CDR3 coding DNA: TGCGCCAGCAGCTTGACAGGTTACTATGGCTACACCTTC.

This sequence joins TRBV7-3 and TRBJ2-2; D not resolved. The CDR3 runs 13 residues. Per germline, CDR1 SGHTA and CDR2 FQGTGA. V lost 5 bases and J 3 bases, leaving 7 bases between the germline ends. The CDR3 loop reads CASSPSHTGELFF. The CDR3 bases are TGTGCCAGCAGCCCCAGCCACACCGGGGAGCTGTTTTTT.

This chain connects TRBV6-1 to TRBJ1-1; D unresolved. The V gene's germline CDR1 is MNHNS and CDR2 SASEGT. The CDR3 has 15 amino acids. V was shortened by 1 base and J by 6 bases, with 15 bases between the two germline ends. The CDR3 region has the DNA TGTGCCAGCAGTGAAGTGGTGGGGATAAGTGCTGAAGCTTTCTTT. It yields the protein CASSEVVGISAEAFF.

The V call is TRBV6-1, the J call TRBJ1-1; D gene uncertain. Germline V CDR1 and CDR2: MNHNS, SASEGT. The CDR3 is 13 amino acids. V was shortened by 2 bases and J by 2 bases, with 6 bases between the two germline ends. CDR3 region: CASSEWGNTEAFF. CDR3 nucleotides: TGTGCCAGCAGTGAATGGGGAAACACTGAAGCTTTCTTT.

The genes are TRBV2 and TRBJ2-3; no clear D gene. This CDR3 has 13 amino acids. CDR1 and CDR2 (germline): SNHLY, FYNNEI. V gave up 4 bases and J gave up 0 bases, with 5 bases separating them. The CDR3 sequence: CASSAISTDTQYF. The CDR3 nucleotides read TGTGCCAGCAGTGCGATTAGCACAGATACGCAGTATTTT. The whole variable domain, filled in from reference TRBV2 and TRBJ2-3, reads EPEVTQTPSHQVTQMGQEVILRCVPISNHLYFYWYRQILGQKVEFLVSFYNNEISEKSEIFDDQFSVERPDGSNFTLKIRSTKLEDSAMYFCASSAISTDTQYFGPGTRLTVL.

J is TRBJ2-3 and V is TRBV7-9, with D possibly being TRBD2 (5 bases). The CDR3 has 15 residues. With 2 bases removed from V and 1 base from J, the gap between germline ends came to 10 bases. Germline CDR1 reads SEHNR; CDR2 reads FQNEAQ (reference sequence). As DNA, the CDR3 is TGTGCCAGCAGCTTATCCGCGGGTGGCACAGATACGCAGTATTTT. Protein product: CASSLSAGGTDTQYF.

As DNA, the CDR3 is TGCGCCAGCAGCTTGGCCGCAGGATCGACGGGAAACACCATATATTTT. This gives the protein CASSLAAGSTGNTIYF. The V call is TRBV5-1, the J call TRBJ1-3, with D hard to call. The CDR3 totals 16 residues. V was pared by 0 bases and J by 4 bases, with 14 bases between. CDR1 and CDR2 (germline): SGHRS, YFSETQ.

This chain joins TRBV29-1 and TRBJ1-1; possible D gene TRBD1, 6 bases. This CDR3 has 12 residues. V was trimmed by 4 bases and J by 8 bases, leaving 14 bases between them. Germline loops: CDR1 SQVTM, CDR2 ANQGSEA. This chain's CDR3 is CSVGASGTEAFF. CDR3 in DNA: TGCAGCGTTGGCGCTTCCGGGACAGAAGCTTTCTTT.

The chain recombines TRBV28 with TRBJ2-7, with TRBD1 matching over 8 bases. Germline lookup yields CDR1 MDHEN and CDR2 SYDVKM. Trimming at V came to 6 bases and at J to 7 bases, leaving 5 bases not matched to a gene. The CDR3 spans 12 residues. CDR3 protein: CASRGQVGEQYF. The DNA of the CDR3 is TGTGCCAGCAGGGGACAGGTGGGAGAGCAGTACTTC.

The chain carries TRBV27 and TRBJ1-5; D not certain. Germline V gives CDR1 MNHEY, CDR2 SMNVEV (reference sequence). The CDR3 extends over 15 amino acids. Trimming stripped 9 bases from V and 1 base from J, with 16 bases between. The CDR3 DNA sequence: TGTGCCAGTGCAAAGGGAGGTCTAAGCAATCAGCCCCAGCATTTT. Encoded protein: CASAKGGLSNQPQHF.

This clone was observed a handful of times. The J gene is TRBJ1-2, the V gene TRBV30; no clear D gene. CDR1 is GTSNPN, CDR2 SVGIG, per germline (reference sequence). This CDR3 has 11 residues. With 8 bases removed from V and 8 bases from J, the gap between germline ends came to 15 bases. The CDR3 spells CARGGIHGYTF. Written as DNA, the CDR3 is TGTGCCCGCGGAGGAATTCACGGCTACACCTTC.

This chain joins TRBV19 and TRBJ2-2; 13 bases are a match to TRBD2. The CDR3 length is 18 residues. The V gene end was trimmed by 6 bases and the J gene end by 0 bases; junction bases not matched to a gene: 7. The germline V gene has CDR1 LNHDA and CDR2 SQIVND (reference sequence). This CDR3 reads CASRTPGLAGSNTGELFF. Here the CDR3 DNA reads TGTGCCAGTAGGACTCCGGGACTAGCGGGGTCGAACACCGGGGAGCTGTTTTTT.

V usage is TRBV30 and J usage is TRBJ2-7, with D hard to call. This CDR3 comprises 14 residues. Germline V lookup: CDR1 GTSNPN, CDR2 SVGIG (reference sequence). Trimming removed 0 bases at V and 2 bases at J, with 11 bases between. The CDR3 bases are TGTGCCTGGAGTGTTTCGACTGGACCCTACGAGCAGTACTTC. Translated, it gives CAWSVSTGPYEQYF. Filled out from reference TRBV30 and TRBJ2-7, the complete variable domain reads SQTIHQWPATLVQPVGSPLSLECTVEGTSNPNLYWYRQAAGRGLQLLFYSVGIGQISSEVPQNLSASRPQDRQFILSSKKLLLSDSGFYLCAWSVSTGPYEQYFGPGTRLTVT.

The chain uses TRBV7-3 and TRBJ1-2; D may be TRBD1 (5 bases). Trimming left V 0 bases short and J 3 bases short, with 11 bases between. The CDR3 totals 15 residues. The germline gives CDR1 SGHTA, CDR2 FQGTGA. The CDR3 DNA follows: TGTGCCAGCAGCTTAACGTCCGGGGCCCACTATGGCTACACCTTC. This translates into CASSLTSGAHYGYTF.

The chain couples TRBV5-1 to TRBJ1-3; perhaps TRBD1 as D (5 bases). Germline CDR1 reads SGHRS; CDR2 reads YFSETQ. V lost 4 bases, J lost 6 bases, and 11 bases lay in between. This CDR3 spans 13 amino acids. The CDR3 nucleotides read TGCGCCAGCAGCGCAGACAGACTAAACACCATATATTTT. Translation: CASSADRLNTIYF.

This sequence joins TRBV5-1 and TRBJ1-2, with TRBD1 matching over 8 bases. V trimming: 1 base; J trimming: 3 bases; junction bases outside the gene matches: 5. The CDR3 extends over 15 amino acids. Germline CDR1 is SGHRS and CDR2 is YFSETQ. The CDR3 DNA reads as TGCGCCAGCAGCTTGTCAGGGGGCGGCCACTATGGCTACACCTTC. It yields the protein CASSLSGGGHYGYTF.